These 22 T cell receptor beta chains came from one sample sequenced in a study of cytomegalovirus exposure and HLA in healthy donors. PCR amplification relied on 60 Vbeta primers (plus 13 Jbeta primers). TCRdb's copy holds only in-frame clones and misses some; the assay was immunoSEQ multiplex PCR. Here the sample spans 150,000 to 200,000 clones, 60% to 80% being singletons. Input material: PBMCs. These receptors all come from a female donor in good health and CMV-seronegative.

Comments on this clone: The junction shows a germline mismatch at one end, possibly a read error. This chain links TRBV7-2 with TRBJ2-5; 8 nucleotides agree with TRBD2. The V gene's germline CDR1 is SGHTA and CDR2 FQGNSA. The CDR3 is made up of 14 amino acids. The CDR3 protein is CASSVAGRQETQYF. The CDR3, as DNA: TGTGCCAGCAGCGTAGCGGGGCGTCAAGAGACCCAGTACTTC.

The chain is built from TRBV25-1 and TRBJ1-1, with D maybe TRBD1 (6 bases). Trimming cost V 3 bases and J 5 bases, with 16 bases left between them. The CDR3 totals 15 residues. In germline, CDR1 is MGHDK, CDR2 SYGVNS. The DNA for the CDR3 is TGTGCCAGCAGTGATCGGGTCACAGGGATTACTGAAGCTTTCTTT. This encodes CASSDRVTGITEAFF.

This chain links TRBV4-1 with TRBJ2-1; no clear D gene. Germline V gene sequence: CDR1 MGHRA, CDR2 YSYEKL. The CDR3 totals 13 residues. Trimming pared 0 bases from V and 10 bases from J, leaving 10 bases between. CDR3: CASSQDDWREQFF. DNA for the CDR3: TGCGCCAGCAGCCAAGATGATTGGCGGGAGCAGTTCTTC.

This clone was counted a few times. The chain has TRBV7-9 and TRBJ2-7; D gene unclear. Germline CDR1 is SEHNR and CDR2 is FQNEAQ (reference sequence). The CDR3 runs to 14 residues. V lost 1 base, J lost 1 base, and 8 bases lay in between. The CDR3 nucleotides are TGTGCCAGCAGCTTAGACAGTAATTCCTACGAGCAGTACTTC. This sequence encodes CASSLDSNSYEQYF.

The gene calls are TRBV2 and TRBJ2-7, with 8 bases aligning to TRBD2. J was trimmed by 3 bases and V by 5 bases; bases with no gene match: 6. Germline V gene sequence: CDR1 SNHLY, CDR2 FYNNEI. The CDR3 runs 14 residues. CDR3 sequence reads: CASSILADRYEQYF. The DNA of the CDR3 is TGTGCCAGCAGTATACTAGCGGACCGCTACGAGCAGTACTTC.

V is TRBV5-1 and J is TRBJ2-3; D is perhaps TRBD1 (5 bases). Germline CDR1 and CDR2: SGHRS and YFSETQ. With 6 bases removed from V and 2 bases from J, the gap between germline ends came to 13 bases. The CDR3 extends over 14 amino acids. This CDR3 is CASTYKGVTDTQYF. The CDR3, as DNA: TGCGCCAGCACCTATAAAGGGGTCACAGATACGCAGTATTTT.

The CDR3 DNA sequence: TGTGCCAGCAGTTACGGGGACAGGACTGAAGCTTTCTTT. This gives the protein CASSYGDRTEAFF. V usage is TRBV6-5 and J usage is TRBJ1-1; 8 nucleotides align to TRBD1. Unmatched junction bases numbered 1, after V lost 2 bases and J lost 5 bases. Germline CDR1 MNHEY, CDR2 SVGAGI. This CDR3 spans 13 amino acids.

The chain has TRBV7-2 and TRBJ2-7, with D maybe TRBD2 (6 bases). V was clipped by 3 bases and J by 3 bases, with 15 bases between them. CDR1 and CDR2 (germline): SGHTA, FQGNSA. CDR3 length: 15 residues. The CDR3 nucleotides are TGTGCCAGCAGCTTCGACGGGAGCTCCCTCTACGAGCAGTACTTC. Its protein is CASSFDGSSLYEQYF. Combining the CDR3 with reference TRBV7-2 and TRBJ2-7 gives the whole variable domain GAGVSQSPSNKVTEKGKDVELRCDPISGHTALYWYRQSLGQGLEFLIYFQGNSAPDKSGLPSDRFSAERTGGSVSTLTIQRTQQEDSAVYLCASSFDGSSLYEQYFGPGTRLTVT.

This chain joins TRBV9 and TRBJ1-3; tentative D call: TRBD1 (6 bases). Germline CDR1 and CDR2: SGDLS and YYNGEE. CDR3 length: 18 amino acids. V gave up 3 bases and J gave up 0 bases, with 19 bases separating them. For the CDR3, the DNA is TGTGCCAGCAGCGGGGGGCAGGGTCTACCGTACTCTGGAAACACCATATATTTT. Protein: CASSGGQGLPYSGNTIYF.

CDR3 region: CAIRRGQETEAFF. In DNA, the CDR3 is TGTGCCATAAGGAGGGGGCAGGAGACTGAAGCTTTCTTT. V usage is TRBV6-5 and J usage is TRBJ1-1, with TRBD1 identical over 7 bases. Germline CDR1 MNHEY, CDR2 SVGAGI. Trimming removed 10 bases from V and 5 bases from J; junction bases left unmatched: 10. The CDR3 sequence is 13 residues long.

This clone showed up just a few times. The chain links TRBV5-1 to TRBJ2-3; 11 bases align to TRBD1. The CDR3 length is 17 residues. Germline V gene data show CDR1 as SGHRS and CDR2 as YFSETQ. The V gene end was trimmed by 3 bases and the J gene end by 0 bases; junction bases not matched to a gene: 6. CDR3 in amino acids: CASSSGQGALSTDTQYF. DNA of the CDR3: TGCGCCAGCAGCTCCGGACAGGGGGCGCTGAGCACAGATACGCAGTATTTT.

The chain joins TRBV7-2 to TRBJ1-2; D might be TRBD1 (5 bases). The V and J ends lost 1 base and 10 bases respectively, with 22 bases between them. Germline loops: CDR1 SGHTA, CDR2 FQGNSA. The CDR3 covers 16 residues. CDR3 loop: CASSLGFEDKSRYYTF. The CDR3 region has the DNA TGTGCCAGCAGCTTAGGGTTTGAGGACAAATCTCGATACTACACCTTC.

The V and J genes are TRBV30 and TRBJ2-7, with D possibly matching TRBD2 (5 bases). This CDR3 comprises 12 residues. V was pared by 3 bases and J by 3 bases, with 9 bases between. The germline V gene has CDR1 GTSNPN and CDR2 SVGIG (reference sequence). The CDR3 sequence: CAWSRSGYEQYF. DNA for the CDR3: TGTGCCTGGAGCCGGAGCGGCTACGAGCAGTACTTC.

CDR3 in DNA: TGTGCCAGCACCCAATCCCGGGGAGGGGGTTACACTGAAGCTTTCTTT. Translated, it gives CASTQSRGGGYTEAFF. This sequence joins TRBV28 and TRBJ1-1; D is possibly TRBD1 (6 bases). Deletions cut 7 bases from V and 3 bases from J, with 21 bases between. Germline CDR1 is MDHEN and CDR2 is SYDVKM. The CDR3 totals 16 residues.

The CDR3: CASSLKAQGSNSPLHF. As DNA, the CDR3 is TGTGCCAGCAGCTTAAAGGCACAGGGTAGTAATTCACCCCTCCACTTT. This sequence joins TRBV7-3 and TRBJ1-6, with D possibly being TRBD1 (6 bases). V lost 1 base and J lost 6, with 13 bases in between. Germline-derived CDR1 and CDR2 are SGHTA and FQGTGA. This CDR3 has 16 residues. Drawing the rest from reference TRBV7-3 and TRBJ1-6, the complete variable domain is GAGVSQTPSNKVTEKGKYVELRCDPISGHTALYWYRQSLGQGPEFLIYFQGTGAADDSGLPNDRFFAVRPEGSVSTLKIQRTERGDSAVYLCASSLKAQGSNSPLHFGNGTRLTVT.

The rearrangement links TRBV7-3 to TRBJ1-2; TRBD1 is a possible D gene (5 bases). Between the trimmed V and J ends, which lost 4 bases and 2 bases, there was a span of 14 bases. Germline-derived CDR1 and CDR2 are SGHTA and FQGTGA. The CDR3 contains 15 residues. CDR3 coding DNA: TGTGCCAGCAGCTCTGGACCGGGGGAGAACTATGGCTACACCTTC. Translating it yields CASSSGPGENYGYTF.

This chain joins TRBV5-1 and TRBJ1-4; 7 bases are shared with TRBD1. V lost 2 bases to trimming and J lost 3 bases; unmatched junction nucleotides: 7. Germline values: CDR1 SGHRS, CDR2 YFSETQ. This CDR3 has 16 amino acids. For the CDR3, the DNA is TGCGCCAGCAGCTTCGACAGGGTGGAGGCTAATGAAAAACTGTTTTTT. Translated: CASSFDRVEANEKLFF.

This chain joins TRBV19 and TRBJ2-2; D is uncertain. There are 16 residues in the CDR3. With 1 base removed from V and 0 bases from J, the gap between germline ends came to 9 bases. Germline V gene data show CDR1 as LNHDA and CDR2 as SQIVND (reference sequence). The CDR3 sequence is CASSIVRSANTGELFF. CDR3 in DNA: TGTGCCAGTAGTATAGTTCGAAGCGCGAACACCGGGGAGCTGTTTTTT.

This chain uses TRBV7-2 with TRBJ2-2, with D possibly being TRBD2 (5 bases). The germline CDR1 and CDR2 sequences are SGHTA and FQGNSA. Trimming removed 8 bases from V and 1 base from J, with 14 bases in between. This CDR3 is 15 amino acids long. DNA of the CDR3: TGTGCCAGCCCGATTGAGGGAGTGAACACCGGGGAGCTGTTTTTT. This encodes CASPIEGVNTGELFF.

This chain connects TRBV7-7 to TRBJ2-7; D perhaps matches TRBD1 (6 bases). This CDR3 has 13 residues. The V gene lost 4 bases and the J gene lost 1 base, with 8 bases spanning the gap. Germline CDR1 SSHAT, CDR2 FNYEAQ (reference sequence). CDR3: CASSSDRSYEQYF. As DNA, the CDR3 is TGTGCCAGCAGCTCAGACAGGTCCTACGAGCAGTACTTC.

The chain couples TRBV19 to TRBJ2-7, with D unresolved. Germline V gene lookup returns CDR1 LNHDA and CDR2 SQIVND (reference sequence). This CDR3 contains 12 residues. V was cut by 6 bases and J by 6 bases, with 12 bases left in between. The CDR3 is CASSYLSGEQYF. The CDR3 coding sequence is TGTGCCAGTAGCTACTTGTCCGGCGAGCAGTACTTC.

The chain combines TRBV28 with TRBJ1-1, with D possibly TRBD1 on 5 matching bases. Germline V lookup: CDR1 MDHEN, CDR2 SYDVKM. CDR3 length: 15 residues. With 6 bases removed from V and 4 bases from J, the gap between germline ends came to 18 bases. The CDR3 DNA reads as TGTGCCAGCAGGGTCCCGGGGGTTGGGAGCACTGAAGCTTTCTTT. Amino acids: CASRVPGVGSTEAFF.